This T cell receptor beta chain stems from a study of shared clonotypes between healthy human individuals. Study-level results: Among non-shared clonotypes, generation probabilities were lower than among those shared by all four donors.

An approximately 180 ng quantity of DNA, around 30,000 T cell genomes, went into the sorted-subset replicate PCRs. Generated by immunoSEQ multiplex PCR, the TCRdb table keeps only in-frame clones and is missing some. This sample carries 2 million to 3 million clones, over 85% of them seen once, and the ten largest clones take more than 0.35%. As to this clone: What it binds is unknown.

All of the donors resided in Nashville, Tennessee, and each was a Caucasian adult. The sample was naive CD4+ T cells from PBMCs. Subset reported: CD45RA+ positively selected. This clonotype was obtained from a man aged 18 to 30 in good health. Some clones in this sample may be carry-over from other donors' samples.

The CDR3 sequence is CASSPPISTGNTIYF. CDR3 coding DNA: TGCGCCAGCAGTCCCCCAATTTCAACAGGAAACACCATATATTTT. The genes are TRBV5-1 and TRBJ1-3; D not resolved. The V end was cut by 5 bases, the J end by 4 bases, with 16 bases between. Germline values: CDR1 SGHRS, CDR2 YFSETQ. This CDR3 comprises 15 residues.